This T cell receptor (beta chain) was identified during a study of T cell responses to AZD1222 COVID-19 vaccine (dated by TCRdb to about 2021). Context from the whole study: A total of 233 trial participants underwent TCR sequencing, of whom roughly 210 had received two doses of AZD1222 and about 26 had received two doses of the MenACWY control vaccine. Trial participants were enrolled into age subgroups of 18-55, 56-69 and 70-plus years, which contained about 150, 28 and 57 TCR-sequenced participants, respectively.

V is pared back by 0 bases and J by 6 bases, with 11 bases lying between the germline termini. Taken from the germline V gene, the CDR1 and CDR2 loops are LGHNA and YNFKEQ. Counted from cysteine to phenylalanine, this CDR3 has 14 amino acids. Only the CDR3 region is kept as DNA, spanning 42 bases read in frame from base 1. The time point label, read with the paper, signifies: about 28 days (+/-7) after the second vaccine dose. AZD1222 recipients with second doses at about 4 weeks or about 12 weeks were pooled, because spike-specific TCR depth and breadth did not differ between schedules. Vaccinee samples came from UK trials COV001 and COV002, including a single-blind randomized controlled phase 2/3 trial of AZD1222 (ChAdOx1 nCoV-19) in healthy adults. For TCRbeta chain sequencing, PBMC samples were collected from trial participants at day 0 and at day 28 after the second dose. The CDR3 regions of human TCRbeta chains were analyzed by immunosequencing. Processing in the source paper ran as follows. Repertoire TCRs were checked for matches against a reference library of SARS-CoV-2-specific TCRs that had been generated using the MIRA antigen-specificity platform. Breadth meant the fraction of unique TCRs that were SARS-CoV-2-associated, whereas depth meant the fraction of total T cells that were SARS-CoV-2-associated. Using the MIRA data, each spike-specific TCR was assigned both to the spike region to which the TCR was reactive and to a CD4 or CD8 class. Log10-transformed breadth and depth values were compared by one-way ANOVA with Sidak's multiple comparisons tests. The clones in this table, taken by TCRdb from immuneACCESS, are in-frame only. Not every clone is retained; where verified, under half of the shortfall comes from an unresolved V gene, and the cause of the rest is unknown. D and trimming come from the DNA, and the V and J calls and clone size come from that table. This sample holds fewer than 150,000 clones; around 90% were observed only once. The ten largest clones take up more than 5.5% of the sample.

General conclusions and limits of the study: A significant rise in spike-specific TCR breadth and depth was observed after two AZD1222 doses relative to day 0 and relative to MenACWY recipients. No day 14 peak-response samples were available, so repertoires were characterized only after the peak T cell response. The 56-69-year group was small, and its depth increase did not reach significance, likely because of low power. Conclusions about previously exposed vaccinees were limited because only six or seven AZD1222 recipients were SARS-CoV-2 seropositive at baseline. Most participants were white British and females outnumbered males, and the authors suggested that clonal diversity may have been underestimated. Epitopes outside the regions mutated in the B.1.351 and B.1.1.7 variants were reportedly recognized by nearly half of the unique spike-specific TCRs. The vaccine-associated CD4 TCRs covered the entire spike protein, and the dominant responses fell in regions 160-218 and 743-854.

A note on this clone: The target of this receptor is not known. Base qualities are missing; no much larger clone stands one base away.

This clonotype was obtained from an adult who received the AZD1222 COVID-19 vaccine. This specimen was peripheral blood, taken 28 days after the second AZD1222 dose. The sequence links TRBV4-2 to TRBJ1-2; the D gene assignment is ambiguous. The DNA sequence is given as TGTGCCAGCAGCCAAGATCGGGCAGGAGATGGCTACACCTTC. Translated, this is CASSQDRAGDGYTF.